This T cell receptor (beta chain) was obtained from a study of T-cell memory formation after mild COVID-19. On this clonotype itself: Its target is not known.

Trimming stripped 2 bases from V and 8 bases from J, with 16 bases between. The CDR3 has 15 amino acids. CDR1 SGHVS and CDR2 FQNEAQ come from the germline V gene. A single record per CDR3 protein comes from TCRdb applying MiXCR to the 5' RACE reads. Of around 34,000 distinct CDR3 sequences in the sample, under 8% were seen once. Study-level points and caveats: Memory sampled before infection contained some responding clones, suggesting cross-reactive memory joined.

The material sequenced was PBMCs or a T cell subset sorted from them (not recorded which). J is TRBJ1-5 and V is TRBV7-8, with TRBD1 as a possible D gene (5 bases). The receptor was isolated from a man between 18 and 29 years old who had mild COVID-19 (a few samples of this study predate the infection). Cell type and time point are not known. CDR3 nucleotides: TGTGCCAGCAGCTTATCGGGGGGAGGGTGGAAGCCCCAGCATTTT. This translates into CASSLSGGGWKPQHF.